A single sample is the source of the 28 T cell receptor beta chains below, sequenced in a study of CD8+ T cells in alopecia areata. Reverse transcription of extracted RNA yielded cDNA, which provided the sequencing template. The data were produced by immunoSEQ multiplex PCR, yet TCRdb's version contains in-frame clones alone and is incomplete. The sample comprises a few hundred thousand clones, under 70% of which are singletons, and 1% to 1.5% rests with the top ten. Treatment of the sample: oral pan-JAK inhibitor, 5-10 mg twice daily. The sample was CD4+ T cells sorted from blood, taken at week 44, from a patient treated with tofacitinib. The receptor source for this set is a human donor with alopecia areata.

The CDR3 is CSVVPGPWETQYF. Written as DNA, the CDR3 is TGCAGCGTTGTACCAGGGCCATGGGAGACCCAGTACTTC. The rearrangement links TRBV29-1 to TRBJ2-5; maybe TRBD1 (5 bases). V lost 4 bases and J 5 bases, leaving 14 bases between the germline ends. CDR1 and CDR2 from the germline V gene are SQVTM and ANQGSEA. The CDR3 contains 13 residues.

The genes are TRBV14 and TRBJ1-1; TRBD1 might be the D (5 bases). This CDR3 spans 14 amino acids. The V gene lost 4 bases and the J gene lost 5 bases, with 14 bases spanning the gap. The germline V gene encodes CDR1 SGHDN and CDR2 FVKESK. DNA for the CDR3: TGTGCCAGCAGCCCCCAGGGAGGAAGAACTGAAGCTTTCTTT. Protein sequence: CASSPQGGRTEAFF.

This clone was seen more than once but under ten times. The CDR3, as DNA: TGTGCCAGCTCACCAATGGCAGGGGAGGCCCACGAGCAGTACTTC. It specifies CASSPMAGEAHEQYF. The chain couples TRBV18 to TRBJ2-7; D tentatively fits TRBD1 or TRBD2 (6 bases each). Trimming stripped 2 bases from V and 5 bases from J, with 16 bases between. The CDR3 has 15 residues. The germline gives CDR1 KGHSH, CDR2 LQKENI.

For the CDR3, the DNA is TGTGCCAGCAGCGAGGACAGGGCCGAGCAGTACTTC. As protein: CASSEDRAEQYF. The genes are TRBV2 and TRBJ2-7, with 8 nucleotides matching TRBD1. Germline CDR1 is SNHLY and CDR2 is FYNNEI. The length of the CDR3 is 12 residues. V was clipped by 6 bases and J by 6 bases; unmatched bases: 4.

This clone has a handful of counts. The chain carries TRBV7-8 and TRBJ2-5, with TRBD1 matching over 8 bases. The CDR3 spans 15 residues. The germline gives CDR1 SGHVS, CDR2 FQNEAQ. Trimming took 5 bases from V and 5 from J; bases not matched to a gene: 10. The CDR3 loop reads CASSTGTGGRETQYF. For the CDR3, the DNA is TGTGCCAGCAGCACCGGGACAGGAGGCAGGGAGACCCAGTACTTC.

V gene TRBV5-1 combines with J gene TRBJ2-7, with D possibly called TRBD1 or TRBD2 (6 bases each). The CDR3 totals 15 residues. Germline V gene sequence: CDR1 SGHRS, CDR2 YFSETQ. V lost 5 bases to trimming and J lost 2 bases, with 17 bases between them. DNA of the CDR3: TGCGCCAGCAGAAGCGACAGGCGCGGGGCCTACGAGCAGTACTTC. Its translation is CASRSDRRGAYEQYF.

This clone was detected only a few times. This sequence joins TRBV4-3 and TRBJ1-1, with TRBD1 matching over 8 bases. The V segment lost 4 bases and the J segment 5 bases; nucleotides outside the gene matches: 3. CDR1 and CDR2 from the germline V gene are LGHNA and YSLEER. There are 13 residues in the CDR3. The CDR3 DNA follows: TGCGCCAGCAGCCCGGGACAGGCGACTGAAGCTTTCTTT. Its translation is CASSPGQATEAFF.

The chain joins TRBV19 to TRBJ2-6; no definite D call. Germline V CDR1 and CDR2: LNHDA, SQIVND (reference sequence). V lost 4 bases and J 2 bases, leaving 12 bases between the germline ends. The CDR3 contains 16 residues. The CDR3 bases are TGTGCCAGTAGTAAGGTGTTAGGGACTGGGGCCAACGTCCTGACTTTC. It specifies CASSKVLGTGANVLTF.

The CDR3, as DNA: TGTGCCAGCAGCTTAGGTGCGCGTGGGGCAGATACGCAGTATTTT. As protein: CASSLGARGADTQYF. The J gene is TRBJ2-3, the V gene TRBV7-3; no reliable D call. The germline V gene encodes CDR1 SGHTA and CDR2 FQGTGA. V gave up 2 bases and J gave up 4 bases, with 13 bases separating them. The CDR3 is 15 amino acids.

Only a few counts were recorded for this clone. This rearrangement joins TRBV13 to TRBJ2-2; TRBD1 is a possible D gene (6 bases). Germline assignment: CDR1 PRHDT and CDR2 FYEKMQ (reference sequence). Trimming stripped 10 bases from V and 4 bases from J, with 16 bases between. The CDR3 loop spans 14 amino acids. CDR3 residues: CATRFTGPTGELFF. The CDR3 coding sequence is TGTGCCACTCGATTCACAGGGCCCACCGGGGAGCTGTTTTTT.

This clone was found a few times. Different DNA sequences within this sample yield the same CDR3. The J gene is TRBJ2-7, the V gene TRBV29-1; 8 nucleotides align to TRBD1. The CDR3 is 13 residues long. Losses at the gene ends were 1 base for V and 2 bases for J; bases not matched to a gene: 1. CDR1 and CDR2 from the germline V gene are SQVTM and ANQGSEA. The CDR3 protein is CSVEGTGTYEQYF. For the CDR3, the DNA is TGCAGCGTTGAAGGGACAGGGACCTACGAGCAGTACTTC.

The V gene is TRBV5-6, the J gene TRBJ1-6, with D unresolved. Looked up from germline, CDR1 is SGHDT and CDR2 is YYEEEE. Trimming took off 0 bases at V and 9 bases at J, with 10 bases between the two ends. This CDR3 has 14 residues. In DNA, the CDR3 is TGTGCCAGCAGCTTGGGCGGTATTGGTTCACCCCTCCACTTT. It translates to CASSLGGIGSPLHF.

This clone appeared a few times. This sequence joins TRBV30 and TRBJ1-1; unclear D gene. Looked up from germline, CDR1 is GTSNPN and CDR2 is SVGIG (reference sequence). V was shortened by 0 bases and J by 1 base, with 9 bases between the two germline ends. The CDR3 has 14 residues. The CDR3 region has the DNA TGTGCCTGGAGTGTACACCGGACGAACACTGAAGCTTTCTTT. Translated, it gives CAWSVHRTNTEAFF.

This clone was counted only a few times. The identical CDR3 is also encoded by other nucleotide sequences in the sample. CDR3 sequence (DNA): TGCAGCGTCGCCGACAGGGGCAATCAGCCCCAGCATTTT. This codes for CSVADRGNQPQHF. This chain connects TRBV29-1 to TRBJ1-5; 7 bases agree with TRBD1. The germline gives CDR1 SQVTM, CDR2 ANQGSEA. The ends lost 6 bases at V and 2 bases at J; junction bases unmatched: 4. The CDR3 extends over 13 amino acids.

The J gene is TRBJ1-2, the V gene TRBV29-1; 9 positions match TRBD1. V dropped 8 bases and J dropped 4; count of bases not matched to a gene: 8. Germline V lookup: CDR1 SQVTM, CDR2 ANQGSEA. The CDR3 totals 13 residues. CDR3 coding DNA: TGCAGCACCGGCCCGGGACAGGGCTATGGCTACACCTTC. Translating gives CSTGPGQGYGYTF. The full variable domain, rest sourced from reference TRBV29-1 and TRBJ1-2, is SAVISQKPSRDICQRGTSLTIQCQVDSQVTMMFWYRQQPGQSLTLIATANQGSEATYESGFVIDKFPISRPNLTFSTLTVSNMSPEDSSIYLCSTGPGQGYGYTFGSGTRLTVV.

This sequence joins TRBV14 and TRBJ1-4; D is ambiguous. Germline V gene sequence: CDR1 SGHDN, CDR2 FVKESK. V was cut by 0 bases and J by 8 bases, with 10 bases left in between. The CDR3 consists of 14 residues. Here the CDR3 reads CASSQDLGNEKLFF. The CDR3 DNA is TGTGCCAGCAGCCAAGATCTGGGGAACGAAAAACTGTTTTTT.

J is TRBJ1-6 and V is TRBV30, with D possibly matching TRBD1 (5 bases). CDR3 length: 12 residues. From germline, CDR1 is GTSNPN and CDR2 SVGIG (reference sequence). Trimming took 8 bases from V and 5 from J, leaving 10 bases between them. The CDR3 protein is CAGGRNNSPLHF. As DNA, the CDR3 is TGTGCCGGGGGACGGAATAATTCACCCCTCCACTTT.

CDR3 amino acids: CASTSRGQVNEKLFF. The CDR3 bases are TGTGCCAGCACGAGCCGGGGACAGGTTAATGAAAAACTGTTTTTT. The chain joins TRBV2 to TRBJ1-4; TRBD1 aligns across 8 bases. CDR3 size: 15 residues. Looked up from germline, CDR1 is SNHLY and CDR2 is FYNNEI. With 7 bases clipped from V and 4 bases from J, the junction kept 8 bases outside the gene matches.

The chain recombines TRBV30 with TRBJ1-4; D not certain. This CDR3 has 15 amino acids. Germline assignment: CDR1 GTSNPN and CDR2 SVGIG (reference sequence). V gave up 0 bases and J gave up 4 bases, with 12 bases separating them. The CDR3 bases are TGTGCCTGGAGTGTTGTTGGACGGAATAATGAAAAACTGTTTTTT. As protein: CAWSVVGRNNEKLFF.

This clone has a single count. The chain uses TRBV5-6 and TRBJ1-3; D is perhaps TRBD1 (6 bases). Trimming stripped 4 bases from V and 3 bases from J, with 26 bases between. Germline CDR1 is SGHDT and CDR2 is YYEEEE. CDR3 length: 19 amino acids. CDR3 coding DNA: TGTGCCAGCAGCATGGAGGAGGGACAATCGGGCTTTGTTGGAAACACCATATATTTT. Protein: CASSMEEGQSGFVGNTIYF. The whole variable domain, filled in from reference TRBV5-6 and TRBJ1-3, reads DAGVTQSPTHLIKTRGQQVTLRCSPKSGHDTVSWYQQALGQGPQFIFQYYEEEERQRGNFPDRFSGHQFPNYSSELNVNALLLGDSALYLCASSMEEGQSGFVGNTIYFGEGSWLTVV.

DNA for the CDR3: TGCGCCAGCAGCCAAGAAAGCGTATACTCCTACAATGAGCAGTTCTTC. Translated: CASSQESVYSYNEQFF. The chain couples TRBV4-1 to TRBJ2-1; no firm D call. The CDR3 length is 16 residues. V lost 0 bases and J lost 0, with 9 bases in between. CDR1 and CDR2 (germline): MGHRA, YSYEKL.

This clone turned up a few times. The gene calls are TRBV4-3 and TRBJ2-5; D is perhaps TRBD2 (7 bases). The germline V gene encodes CDR1 LGHNA and CDR2 YSLEER. The CDR3 length is 17 residues. V was trimmed by 0 bases and J by 0 bases, leaving 14 bases between them. The CDR3 DNA sequence: TGCGCCAGCAGCCAAGATGCTGGGGGGGCGTACCAAGAGACCCAGTACTTC. Its translation is CASSQDAGGAYQETQYF.

This chain uses TRBV29-1 with TRBJ1-1, with D uncertain. The CDR3 has 11 residues. Trimming took off 4 bases at V and 2 bases at J, with 5 bases between the two ends. Per the germline V gene, CDR1 is SQVTM and CDR2 is ANQGSEA. The CDR3 loop reads CSVARNTEAFF. CDR3 coding DNA: TGCAGCGTTGCCCGCAACACTGAAGCTTTCTTT.

This clone came up a few times. V and J are TRBV29-1 and TRBJ1-5, with a tentative D call TRBD1 (5 bases). The CDR3 runs to 13 residues. Germline V gives CDR1 SQVTM, CDR2 ANQGSEA. Trimming cost V 4 bases and J 4 bases, with 11 bases left between them. The CDR3 coding sequence is TGCAGCGTTGGGGACGGCGCTAATCAGCCCCAGCATTTT. Translation: CSVGDGANQPQHF.

There are a few counts of this clone. This chain uses TRBV30 with TRBJ2-3; D gene uncertain. This CDR3 contains 14 residues. V lost 0 bases and J 3 bases, leaving 10 bases between the germline ends. Germline CDR1 reads GTSNPN; CDR2 reads SVGIG (reference sequence). The CDR3 nucleotides are TGTGCCTGGAGTGTGGGGTCCCGGACAGATACGCAGTATTTT. Its protein is CAWSVGSRTDTQYF.

This clone was seen just once. V and J are TRBV27 and TRBJ1-6; D is ambiguous. The length of the CDR3 is 14 residues. V was pared by 3 bases and J by 5 bases, with 8 bases between. Germline V gene sequence: CDR1 MNHEY, CDR2 SMNVEV (reference sequence). CDR3 region: CASSLEADNSPLHF. The CDR3 DNA is TGTGCCAGCAGTTTGGAGGCCGATAATTCACCCCTCCACTTT.

The V call is TRBV9, the J call TRBJ1-1; D is unresolved. The CDR3 covers 15 residues. The germline V and J ends were trimmed by 2 bases and 2 bases, with 13 bases remaining between them. The V gene's germline CDR1 is SGDLS and CDR2 YYNGEE. In nucleotides, the CDR3 is TGTGCCAGCAGCGTCGGGAACTTGGGCAACACTGAAGCTTTCTTT. Its protein product is CASSVGNLGNTEAFF.

With respect to this clone: Other nucleotide sequences from this sample produce the same CDR3. The chain couples TRBV4-3 to TRBJ1-1; 7 nucleotides match TRBD1. CDR1 is LGHNA, CDR2 YSLEER, per germline. V was pared by 0 bases and J by 8 bases, with 6 bases of the junction left unmatched. This CDR3 contains 14 residues. CDR3 in DNA: TGCGCCAGCAGCCAAGAGAGCCGGGACAGCGAAGCTTTCTTT. Protein sequence: CASSQESRDSEAFF.